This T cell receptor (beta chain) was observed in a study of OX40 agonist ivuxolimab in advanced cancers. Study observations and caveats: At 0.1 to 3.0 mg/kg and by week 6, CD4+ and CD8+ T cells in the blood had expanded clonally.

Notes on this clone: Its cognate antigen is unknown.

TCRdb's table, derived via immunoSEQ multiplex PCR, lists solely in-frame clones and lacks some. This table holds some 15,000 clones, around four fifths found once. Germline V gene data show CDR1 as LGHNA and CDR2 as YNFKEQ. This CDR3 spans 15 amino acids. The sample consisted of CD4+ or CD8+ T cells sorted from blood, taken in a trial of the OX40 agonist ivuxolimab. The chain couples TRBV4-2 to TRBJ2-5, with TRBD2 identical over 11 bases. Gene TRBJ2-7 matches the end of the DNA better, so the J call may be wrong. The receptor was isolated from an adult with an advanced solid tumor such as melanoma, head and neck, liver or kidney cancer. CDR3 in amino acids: CASSQETSGRYEQYF. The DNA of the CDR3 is TGTGCCAGCAGCCAAGAAACTAGCGGGAGATACGAGCAGTACTTC.